This TCR beta chain is from a study of T cells in Graves' hyperthyroidism and ophthalmopathy. The overall study: Upon initial diagnosis and before any treatment, peripheral blood was collected.

This clonotype was seen many times. The hyperthyroidism was newly diagnosed and had lasted under 2 months; the patients were aged 18 to 65. Diagnoses were established using clinical symptoms, serum thyroxine and TRAb, thyroid ultrasound and orbital computed tomography. The PBMCs were sourced from fresh peripheral blood (approximately 10 ml). The investigators amplified TCR beta CDR3 regions from RNA transcripts. Primed by the HTBI set, a first-round RT-PCR was run on the TCR CDR3. From the multiplex PCR reads, TCRdb called clonotypes with MiXCR, one entry per CDR3 protein. The repertoire holds around 300,000 distinct CDR3 sequences, with roughly 13% as singletons. Germline loops: CDR1 MDHEN, CDR2 SYDVKM. Trimming removed 7 bases from V and 4 bases from J, with 11 bases in between. The CDR3 has 13 amino acids.

Sequencing was done on a sample of blood. The TCR comes from a woman in her thirties or forties with Graves' hyperthyroidism. The rearrangement joins TRBV28 to TRBJ1-5; possibly TRBD1 for D (6 bases). The CDR3 here is CASTGAGNQPQHF. The CDR3 bases are TGTGCCAGCACAGGGGCAGGTAATCAGCCCCAGCATTTT.